This TCR beta chain was documented in a study of T cells after yellow fever vaccination. The germline gives CDR1 SGHAT, CDR2 FQNNGV. V was pared by 6 bases and J by 0 bases, with 13 bases between. The CDR3 runs 15 residues. TCRdb called the 5' RACE reads again in MiXCR, with one record for every CDR3 protein. Altogether hundreds of thousands of distinct CDR3 sequences are present, approximately 10% being singletons, with the ten largest covering less than 20%. General study findings and limits: After the booster, 96% of CD4 and approximately 90% of CD8 primary-response clones were re-detected.

This clonotype was recorded a few times. Its antigen is not known. The source of this sequence is a man between 18 and 35 years old who received the YFV17D yellow fever vaccine. The sample consisted of PBMCs, taken on the day of the first yellow fever vaccination. The V and J genes are TRBV11-2 and TRBJ2-3; D might be TRBD1 or TRBD2, each matching 5 bases. The CDR3 here is CASRTQGPSTDTQYF. As DNA, the CDR3 is TGTGCCAGCAGGACCCAGGGACCAAGCACAGATACGCAGTATTTT.